This record looks at one T cell receptor beta chain sequence and its context. The sample belongs to a study of blood T cell repertoires in COVID-19. Clones were read by immunoSEQ multiplex PCR, and TCRdb kept only the in-frame ones, dropping some. The sample lists 60,000 to 65,000 clones, 84% occurring once. Seattle patients were enrolled while actively infected and followed longitudinally. Sequencing input: peripheral blood. The TCR originated in a man between 60 and 70 years old with COVID-19, enrolled during active disease.

CDR3 amino acids: CASSLGTSGSDEQFF. CDR3 bases: TGTGCCAGCAGCCTCGGGACTAGCGGGAGTGATGAGCAGTTCTTC. The chain links TRBV3-1 (or the pseudogene TRBV3-2) to TRBJ2-1; 14 bases match TRBD2. This CDR3 has 15 residues. With V trimmed by 4 bases and J by 8 bases, 4 bases remained unmatched. The germline CDR1 and CDR2 sequences are LGHDT and YNNKEL (reference sequence).